Presented here are 2 T cell receptor beta chains from one specimen sequenced in a study of blood T cells in healthy people across ages. A second about 7 to 11 cycle PCR used barcoded and J-beta primers. TCRdb reprocessed the 5' RACE reads via MiXCR and lists one record per CDR3 protein. The table lists 800,000 to 900,000 distinct CDR3 sequences, approximately 59% of them singletons, with around 30% in the top ten. The material sequenced was blood. The source is a man under 40 in good health.

This clonotype has only a few counts. The chain recombines TRBV7-9 with TRBJ1-4; no definite D call. The V gene's germline CDR1 is SEHNR and CDR2 FQNEAQ (reference sequence). V lost 7 bases to trimming and J lost 5 bases, with 14 bases between them. This CDR3 region has 14 residues. The DNA for the CDR3 is TGTGCCAGCACCTTCGGGCAGCAGAATGAAAAACTGTTTTTT. Translated: CASTFGQQNEKLFF.

The chain recombines TRBV7-2 with TRBJ2-3; 13 bases fit TRBD2. V trimming: 5 bases; J trimming: 7 bases; junction bases outside the gene matches: 3. The CDR3 extends over 14 amino acids. CDR1 is SGHTA, CDR2 FQGNSA, per germline. This CDR3 reads CASSPTSGGYTQYF. Here the CDR3 DNA reads TGTGCCAGCAGCCCGACTAGCGGGGGGTATACGCAGTATTTT.